The 15 T cell receptor beta chains below were found in one sample sequenced in a study of response to subunit inactivated influenza vaccine. TCRdb reanalysed the RT-PCR reads using MiXCR and keeps one entry per CDR3 protein. This table holds hundreds of thousands of distinct CDR3 sequences, 15% to 19% found once. The starting material was PBMCs from blood, obtained 12 days after vaccination. These receptors originate from a man between 50 and 59 years old who received an inactivated influenza vaccine.

The chain is built from TRBV7-6 and TRBJ2-3; unclear D gene. Germline V gene lookup returns CDR1 SGHVS and CDR2 FNYEAQ. The length of the CDR3 is 13 residues. V lost 2 bases and J lost 3, with 6 bases in between. The CDR3 bases are TGTGCCAGCAGCTTATTTGTGACAGATACGCAGTATTTT. It codes for CASSLFVTDTQYF.

This clonotype turned up a few times. This chain joins TRBV5-1 and TRBJ2-1; possible D gene TRBD2, 5 bases. Germline loops: CDR1 SGHRS, CDR2 YFSETQ. CDR3 length: 14 amino acids. V shed 0 bases and J shed 6 bases, with 10 bases lying between them. CDR3 in amino acids: CASSLVGIGNEQFF. The DNA for the CDR3 is TGCGCCAGCAGCTTGGTCGGGATAGGCAATGAGCAGTTCTTC.

This clonotype was picked up a small number of times. The J gene is TRBJ1-1, the V gene TRBV11-2; D unclear. This CDR3 spans 13 amino acids. V was shortened by 5 bases and J by 8 bases, with 15 bases between the two germline ends. CDR1 is SGHAT, CDR2 FQNNGV, per germline. In nucleotides, the CDR3 is TGTGCCAGCAGCCTCACAGTGCTGGGGGAAGCTTTCTTT. Protein sequence: CASSLTVLGEAFF.

V is TRBV7-9 and J is TRBJ2-1; 12 bases map to TRBD2. Germline CDR1 SEHNR, CDR2 FQNEAQ (reference sequence). The CDR3 totals 16 residues. Trimming took 4 bases from V and 4 from J; bases not matched to a gene: 5. CDR3 nucleotide sequence: TGTGCCAGCAGCTCTAGCGGGGGGGCGAAGTACAATGAGCAGTTCTTC. Translating it yields CASSSSGGAKYNEQFF.

The gene calls are TRBV29-1 and TRBJ1-2; no reliable D call. Germline CDR1 reads SQVTM; CDR2 reads ANQGSEA. V was pared by 4 bases and J by 8 bases, with 14 bases between. This CDR3 contains 12 residues. CDR3 nucleotide sequence: TGCAGCGTTGTTTTAGGGCTCGGAGGCTACACCTTC. Translating gives CSVVLGLGGYTF.

With regard to this clonotype: A much bigger clone sits one base away, suggesting this may be a read error. The chain joins TRBV25-1 to TRBJ2-2; TRBD1 is a possible D gene (6 bases). Germline CDR1 is MGHDK and CDR2 is SYGVNS. V was cut by 7 bases and J by 4 bases, with 13 bases left in between. The length of the CDR3 is 14 residues. As DNA, the CDR3 is TGTGCCAGCACTCCCAGGGGAGCCACCGGGGAGCTGTTTTTT. Amino acid sequence: CASTPRGATGELFF.

This clonotype was seen a few times. The genes are TRBV4-3 and TRBJ2-1; D perhaps matches TRBD2 (6 bases). V was shortened by 0 bases and J by 1 base, with 13 bases between the two germline ends. The germline V gene encodes CDR1 LGHNA and CDR2 YSLEER. There are 17 residues in the CDR3. CDR3 DNA sequence: TGCGCCAGCAGCCAAGATCTCGGGGGAGAATCCTACAATGAGCAGTTCTTC. Translated: CASSQDLGGESYNEQFF.

In its sample, this clonotype was seen many times. This chain links TRBV5-1 with TRBJ2-5; possible D gene TRBD2, 5 bases. CDR1 and CDR2 (germline): SGHRS, YFSETQ. The CDR3 has 12 amino acids. The V end was cut by 7 bases, the J end by 2 bases, with 9 bases between. The CDR3 is CASGRTQETQYF. For the CDR3, the DNA is TGCGCCAGCGGCAGGACTCAAGAGACCCAGTACTTC.

The rearrangement links TRBV6-2 or TRBV6-3 to TRBJ2-1, with D possibly being TRBD2 (7 bases). CDR3 length: 16 residues. From germline, CDR1 is MNHEY and CDR2 SVGEGT. V lost 6 bases, J lost 1 base, and 16 bases lay in between. CDR3 protein: CASRASGTQSYNEQFF. The CDR3 DNA is TGTGCCAGCAGGGCAAGCGGGACACAATCCTACAATGAGCAGTTCTTC.

The chain combines TRBV14 with TRBJ2-1; 9 nucleotides agree with TRBD1. The length of the CDR3 is 16 residues. Germline values: CDR1 SGHDN, CDR2 FVKESK. With 2 bases clipped from V and 6 bases from J, the junction kept 8 bases outside the gene matches. CDR3 loop: CASSQPGQGIGNEQFF. CDR3 bases: TGTGCCAGCAGCCAACCGGGACAGGGAATCGGCAATGAGCAGTTCTTC. Combining the CDR3 with reference TRBV14 and TRBJ2-1 gives the whole variable domain EAGVTQFPSHSVIEKGQTVTLRCDPISGHDNLYWYRRVMGKEIKFLLHFVKESKQDESGMPNNRFLAERTGGTYSTLKVQPAELEDSGVYFCASSQPGQGIGNEQFFGPGTRLTVL.

The rearrangement joins TRBV6-2 or TRBV6-3 to TRBJ2-1; a weak D match, TRBD1 (5 bases). There are 16 residues in the CDR3. CDR1 and CDR2 from the germline V gene are MNHEY and SVGEGT. V was cut by 5 bases and J by 0 bases, with 14 bases left in between. The CDR3: CASSTYRSRSYNEQFF. As DNA, the CDR3 is TGTGCCAGCAGTACCTACAGGTCCCGCTCCTACAATGAGCAGTTCTTC.

The chain employs TRBV7-6 and TRBJ2-2, with D tentatively TRBD1 or TRBD2 (5 bases each). Trimming stripped 5 bases from V and 4 bases from J, with 11 bases between. The germline CDR1 and CDR2 sequences are SGHVS and FNYEAQ. The CDR3 has 14 amino acids. The DNA of the CDR3 is TGTGCCAGCAGCCCCGGGACGGTCACCGGGGAGCTGTTTTTT. Its translation is CASSPGTVTGELFF.

The rearrangement uses TRBV28 and TRBJ1-2; D unclear. The CDR3 length is 12 residues. The germline gives CDR1 MDHEN, CDR2 SYDVKM. Trimming left V 6 bases short and J 4 bases short, with 9 bases between. CDR3 region: CASSSPSYGYTF. The CDR3 DNA reads TGTGCCAGCAGCTCCCCTAGCTATGGCTACACCTTC.

The chain has TRBV20-1 and TRBJ1-1; the D is unclear. V was cut by 1 base and J by 4 bases, with 7 bases left in between. Germline V gene sequence: CDR1 DFQATT, CDR2 SNEGSKA (reference sequence). CDR3 size: 12 residues. CDR3 loop: CSARVGSTEAFF. The DNA of the CDR3 is TGCAGTGCTAGAGTTGGGAGCACTGAAGCTTTCTTT.

This clonotype was counted between two and nine times. J is TRBJ1-1 and V is TRBV9; no clear D. V gave up 0 bases and J gave up 4 bases, with 7 bases separating them. This CDR3 spans 13 amino acids. From germline, CDR1 is SGDLS and CDR2 YYNGEE. This chain's CDR3 is CASSVALGTEAFF. The CDR3 DNA reads as TGTGCCAGCAGCGTAGCGTTGGGCACTGAAGCTTTCTTT.